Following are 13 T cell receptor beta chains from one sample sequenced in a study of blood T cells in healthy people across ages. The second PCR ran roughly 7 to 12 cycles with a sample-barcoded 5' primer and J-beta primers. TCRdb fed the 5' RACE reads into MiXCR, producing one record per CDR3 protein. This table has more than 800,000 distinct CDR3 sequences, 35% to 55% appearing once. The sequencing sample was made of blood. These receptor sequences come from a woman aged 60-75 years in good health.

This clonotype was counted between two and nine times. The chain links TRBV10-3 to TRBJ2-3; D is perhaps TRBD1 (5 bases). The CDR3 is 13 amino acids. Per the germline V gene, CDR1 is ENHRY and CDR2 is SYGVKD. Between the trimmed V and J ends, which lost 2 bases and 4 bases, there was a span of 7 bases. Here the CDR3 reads CAISETTADTQYF. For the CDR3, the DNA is TGTGCCATCAGTGAGACGACAGCAGATACGCAGTATTTT.

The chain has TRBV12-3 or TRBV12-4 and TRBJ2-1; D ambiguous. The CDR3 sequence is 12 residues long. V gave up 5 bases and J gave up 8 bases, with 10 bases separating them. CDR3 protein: CASSGTDDEQFF. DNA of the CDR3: TGTGCCAGCAGTGGCACGGACGATGAGCAGTTCTTC.

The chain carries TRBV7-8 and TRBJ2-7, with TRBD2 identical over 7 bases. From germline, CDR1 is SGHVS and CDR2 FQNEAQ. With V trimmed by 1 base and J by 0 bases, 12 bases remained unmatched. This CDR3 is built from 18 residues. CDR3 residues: CASSLGALSGPSSYEQYF. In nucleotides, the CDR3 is TGTGCCAGCAGCTTAGGGGCGCTTAGCGGGCCAAGCTCCTACGAGCAGTACTTC. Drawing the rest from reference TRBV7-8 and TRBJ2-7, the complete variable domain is GAGVSQSPRYKVAKRGQDVALRCDPISGHVSLFWYQQALGQGPEFLTYFQNEAQLDKSGLPSDRFFAERPEGSVSTLKIQRTQQEDSAVYLCASSLGALSGPSSYEQYFGPGTRLTVT.

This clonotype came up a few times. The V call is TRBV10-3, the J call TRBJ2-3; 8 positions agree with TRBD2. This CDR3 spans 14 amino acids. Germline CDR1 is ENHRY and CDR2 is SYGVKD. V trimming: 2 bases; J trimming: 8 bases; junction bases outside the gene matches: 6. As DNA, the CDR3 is TGTGCCATCAGTGAGATGGGACTAGAGGCTACGCAGTATTTT. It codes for CAISEMGLEATQYF.

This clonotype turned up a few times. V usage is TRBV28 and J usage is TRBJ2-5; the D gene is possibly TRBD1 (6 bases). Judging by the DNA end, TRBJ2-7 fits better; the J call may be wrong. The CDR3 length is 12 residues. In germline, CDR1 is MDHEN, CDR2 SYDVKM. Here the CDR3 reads CASSPGTFEQYF. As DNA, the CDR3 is TGTGCCAGCAGCCCTGGGACATTCGAGCAGTACTTC.

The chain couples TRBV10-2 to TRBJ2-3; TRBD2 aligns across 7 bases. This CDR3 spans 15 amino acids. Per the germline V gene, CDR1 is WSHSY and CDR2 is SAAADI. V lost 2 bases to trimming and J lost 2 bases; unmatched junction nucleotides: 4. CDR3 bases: TGCGCCAGCAGTGAGGGGACTATAAACACAGATACGCAGTATTTT. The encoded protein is CASSEGTINTDTQYF.

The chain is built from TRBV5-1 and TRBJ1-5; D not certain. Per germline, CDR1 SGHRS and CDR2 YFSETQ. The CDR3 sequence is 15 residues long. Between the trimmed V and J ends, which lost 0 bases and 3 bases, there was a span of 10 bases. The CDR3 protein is CASSLDARTNQPQHF. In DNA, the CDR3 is TGCGCCAGCAGCTTGGATGCCCGCACCAATCAGCCCCAGCATTTT.

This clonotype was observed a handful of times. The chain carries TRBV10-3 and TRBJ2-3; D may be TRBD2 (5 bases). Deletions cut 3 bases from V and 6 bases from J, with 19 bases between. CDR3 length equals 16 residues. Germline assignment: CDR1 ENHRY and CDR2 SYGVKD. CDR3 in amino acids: CAISEEGSSFGDTQYF. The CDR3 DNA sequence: TGTGCCATCAGTGAAGAGGGCTCCTCCTTCGGGGATACGCAGTATTTT.

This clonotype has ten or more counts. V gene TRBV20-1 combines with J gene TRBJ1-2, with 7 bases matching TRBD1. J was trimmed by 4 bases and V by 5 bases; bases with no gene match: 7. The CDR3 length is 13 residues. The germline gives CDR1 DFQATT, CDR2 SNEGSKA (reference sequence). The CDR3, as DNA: TGCAGTGCTCCGACAGGGCTTACCTATGGCTACACCTTC. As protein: CSAPTGLTYGYTF.

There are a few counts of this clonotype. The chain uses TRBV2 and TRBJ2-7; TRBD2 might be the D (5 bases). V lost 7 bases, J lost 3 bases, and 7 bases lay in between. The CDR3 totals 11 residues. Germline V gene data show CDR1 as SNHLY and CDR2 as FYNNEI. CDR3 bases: TGTGCCAGCAAGGAGGACTACGAGCAGTACTTC. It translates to CASKEDYEQYF.

The CDR3 nucleotides read TGTGCCAGCAGCCCTAGCGGGATGACAGATACGCAGTATTTT. It is translated as CASSPSGMTDTQYF. The chain employs TRBV9 and TRBJ2-3, with TRBD2 matching over 9 bases. CDR1 is SGDLS and CDR2 is YYNGEE in the germline V gene. CDR3 length: 14 amino acids. The V gene end was trimmed by 4 bases and the J gene end by 3 bases; junction bases not matched to a gene: 3.

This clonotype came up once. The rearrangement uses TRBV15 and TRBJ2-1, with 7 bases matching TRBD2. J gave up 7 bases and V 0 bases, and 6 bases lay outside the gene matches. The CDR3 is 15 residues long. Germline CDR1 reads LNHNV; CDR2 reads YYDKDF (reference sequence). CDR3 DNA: TGTGCCACCAGCAGAGAGGTGAGCGGGATGAATGAGCAGTTCTTC. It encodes CATSREVSGMNEQFF.

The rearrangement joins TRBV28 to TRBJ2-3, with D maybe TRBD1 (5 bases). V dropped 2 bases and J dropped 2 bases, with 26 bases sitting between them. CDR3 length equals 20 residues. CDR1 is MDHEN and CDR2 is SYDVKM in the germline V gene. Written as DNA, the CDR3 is TGTGCCAGCAGTTTAAGACCTATTAGGGGCCCAAAAAAATCCACAGATACGCAGTATTTT. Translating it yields CASSLRPIRGPKKSTDTQYF.